This entry describes one T cell receptor beta chain. Its specific antigen is unknown. No base quality values were provided; no much bigger clone lies one nucleotide off. The time point label on this specimen signifies: pre-treatment sample, taken before nivolumab and TIL therapy. Adults with stage 4 NSCLC were enrolled from October 2017 to early 2020 in a dual-center phase I trial. Samples came from a single-arm, open-label phase I trial of tumor-infiltrating lymphocyte therapy with nivolumab in advanced non-small cell lung cancer. Blood mononuclear cells from EDTA tubes were isolated by Ficoll gradient, snap-frozen as pellets, and DNA was extracted with a Qiagen mini-prep kit. The data derive from a study of TIL therapy for anti-PD-1-resistant metastatic lung cancer (dated by TCRdb to the early 2020s). At the level of the whole study: Before any PD-1/PD-L1 blockade was given, tumors were harvested, nivolumab was then administered, and patients who progressed went on to receive lymphodepletion, an infusion of expanded TIL, and IL-2. Enrolled patients had a median age of roughly 50 years (range roughly 35-85) and a median tumor PD-L1 proportion score of 6% to 6.5%. The cohort was predominantly lung adenocarcinoma, with several EGFR-mutant and two ALK-rearranged tumors, and half of patients were current or former smokers. A median non-synonymous tumor mutation burden of around 1.5 mutations per megabase was determined across the cohort by whole-exome sequencing. Tumor and peripheral blood T cell receptor beta sequencing was used to track clonotypes across tumor, expanded TIL product and serial blood samples.

CDR1 ENHRY and CDR2 SYGVKD are derived from the germline V gene. From the cysteine up to the phenylalanine, the CDR3 has a length of 12 residues. Only the CDR3 DNA is retained, 36 bases long and in frame from the first base. V and J are trimmed by 4 bases and 6 bases, and the gene matches miss 1 base of the junction. Findings and caveats that apply to the study as a whole: The study protocol defined all tumor marker inferences as exploratory. The cohort was highly selected, with more treatment-naive, never-smoker and oncogene-addicted patients than typical, limiting generalizability. The baseline peripheral repertoire was partially replaced by infused TIL clonotypes, which then decayed over months, and no apparent association between persistence and response was found.

The immunoSEQ v3 hsTCRB kit was used to amplify TCR beta CDR3 regions from genomic DNA through bias-controlled multiplex PCR. An Illumina NextSeq 500 was used to sequence the TCR libraries, reaching roughly 1.8 million read pairs at survey level or roughly 5-6.5 million at deep level. Regarding the original processing steps: V, D and J genes were assigned, non-productive sequences were removed, and clonality was reported by immunoSEQ Analyzer software. To compare repertoires between infused TIL and blood, productive Simpson clonality was used along with the Morisita overlap index of productive TRB rearrangements. Absolute clonotype counts in blood were estimated by multiplying the lymphocyte count by the CD3+ fraction and by the productive frequency of the clone. This immuneACCESS table, as held by TCRdb, lists in-frame sequences with V and J called but not all clones. Of the missing ones, under half trace to an unresolved V gene in checked studies; the others have no known cause. For V, J and clone size, that table is used; D and trimming come from the DNA. In this sample the table shows fewer than 60,000 clones, approximately 83% of which occur a single time. The ten largest account for approximately 5.1% of the sample.

The sequenced sample was blood, obtained at baseline. The receptor's source is a person aged 25 to 85 with non-small cell lung cancer. The V and J genes are TRBV10-3 and TRBJ1-1; 8 of the junction bases match TRBD1. In nucleotides, the sequence is TGTGCCATCAGTGGGACAGGGTCTGAAGCTTTCTTT. The translation is CAISGTGSEAFF.